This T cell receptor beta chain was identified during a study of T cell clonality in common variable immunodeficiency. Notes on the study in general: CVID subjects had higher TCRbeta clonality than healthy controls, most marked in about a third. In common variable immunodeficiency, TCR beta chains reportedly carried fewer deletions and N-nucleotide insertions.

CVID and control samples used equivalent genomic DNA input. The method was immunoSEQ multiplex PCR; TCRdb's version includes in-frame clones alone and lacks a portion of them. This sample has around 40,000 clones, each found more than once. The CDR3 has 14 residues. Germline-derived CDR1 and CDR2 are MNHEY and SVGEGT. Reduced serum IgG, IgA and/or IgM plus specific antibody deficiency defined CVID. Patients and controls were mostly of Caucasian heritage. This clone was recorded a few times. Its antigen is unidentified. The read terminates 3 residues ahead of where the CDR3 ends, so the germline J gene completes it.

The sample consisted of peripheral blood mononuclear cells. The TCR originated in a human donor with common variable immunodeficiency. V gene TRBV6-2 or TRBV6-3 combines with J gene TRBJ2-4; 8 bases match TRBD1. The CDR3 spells CASSSSQGERGQYF. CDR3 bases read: TGTGCCAGCAGTTCATCACAGGGGGAGAGGGGT.